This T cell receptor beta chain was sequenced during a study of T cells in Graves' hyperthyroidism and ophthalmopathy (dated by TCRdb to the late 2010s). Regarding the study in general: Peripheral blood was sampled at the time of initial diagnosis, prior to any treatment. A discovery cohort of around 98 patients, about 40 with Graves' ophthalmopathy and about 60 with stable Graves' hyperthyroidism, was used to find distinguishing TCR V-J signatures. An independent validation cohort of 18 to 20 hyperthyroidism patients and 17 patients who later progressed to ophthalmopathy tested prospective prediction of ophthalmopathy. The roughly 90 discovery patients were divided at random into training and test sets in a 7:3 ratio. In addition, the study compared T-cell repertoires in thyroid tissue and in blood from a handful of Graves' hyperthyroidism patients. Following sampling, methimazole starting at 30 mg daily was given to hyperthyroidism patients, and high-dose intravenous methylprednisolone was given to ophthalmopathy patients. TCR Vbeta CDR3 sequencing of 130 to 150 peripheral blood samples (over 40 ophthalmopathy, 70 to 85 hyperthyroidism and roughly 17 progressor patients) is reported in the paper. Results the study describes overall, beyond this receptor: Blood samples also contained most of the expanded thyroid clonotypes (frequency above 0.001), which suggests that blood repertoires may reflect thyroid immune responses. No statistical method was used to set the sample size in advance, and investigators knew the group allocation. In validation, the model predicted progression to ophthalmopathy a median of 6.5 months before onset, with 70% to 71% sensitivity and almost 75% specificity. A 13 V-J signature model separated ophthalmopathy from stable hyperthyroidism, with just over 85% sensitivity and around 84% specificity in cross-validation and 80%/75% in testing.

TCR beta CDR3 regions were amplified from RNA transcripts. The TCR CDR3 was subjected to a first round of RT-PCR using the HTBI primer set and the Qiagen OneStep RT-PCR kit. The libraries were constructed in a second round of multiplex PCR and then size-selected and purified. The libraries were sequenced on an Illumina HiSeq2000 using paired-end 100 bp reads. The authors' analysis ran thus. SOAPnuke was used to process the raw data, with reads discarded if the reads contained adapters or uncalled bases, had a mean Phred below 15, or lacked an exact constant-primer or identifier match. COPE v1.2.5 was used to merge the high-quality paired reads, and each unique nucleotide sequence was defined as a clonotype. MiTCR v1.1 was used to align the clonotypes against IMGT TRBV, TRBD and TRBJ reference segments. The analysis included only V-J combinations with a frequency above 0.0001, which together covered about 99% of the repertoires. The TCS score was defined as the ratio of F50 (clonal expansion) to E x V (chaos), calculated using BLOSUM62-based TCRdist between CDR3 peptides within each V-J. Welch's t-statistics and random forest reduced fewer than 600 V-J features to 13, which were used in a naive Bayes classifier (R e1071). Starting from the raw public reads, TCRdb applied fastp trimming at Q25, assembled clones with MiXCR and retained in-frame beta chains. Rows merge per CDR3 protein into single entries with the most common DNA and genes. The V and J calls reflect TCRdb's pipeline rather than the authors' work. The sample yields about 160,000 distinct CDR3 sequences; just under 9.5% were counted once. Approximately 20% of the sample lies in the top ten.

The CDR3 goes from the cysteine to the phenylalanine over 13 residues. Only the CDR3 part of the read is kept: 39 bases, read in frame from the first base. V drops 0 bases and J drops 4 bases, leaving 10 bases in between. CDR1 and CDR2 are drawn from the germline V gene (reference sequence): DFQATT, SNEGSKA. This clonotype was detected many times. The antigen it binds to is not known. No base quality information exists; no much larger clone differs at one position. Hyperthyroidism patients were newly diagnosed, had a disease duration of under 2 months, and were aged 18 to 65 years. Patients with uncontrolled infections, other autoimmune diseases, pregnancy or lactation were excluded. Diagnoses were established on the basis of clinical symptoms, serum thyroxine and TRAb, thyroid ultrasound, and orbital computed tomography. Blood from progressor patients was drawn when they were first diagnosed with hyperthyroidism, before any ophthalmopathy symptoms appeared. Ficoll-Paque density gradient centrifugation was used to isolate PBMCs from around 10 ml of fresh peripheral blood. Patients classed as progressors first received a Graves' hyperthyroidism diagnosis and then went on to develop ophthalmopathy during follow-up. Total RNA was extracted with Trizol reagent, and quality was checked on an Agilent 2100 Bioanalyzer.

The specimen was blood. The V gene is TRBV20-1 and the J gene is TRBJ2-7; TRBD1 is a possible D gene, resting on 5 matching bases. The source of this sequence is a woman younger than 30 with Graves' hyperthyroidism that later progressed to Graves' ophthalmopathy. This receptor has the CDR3 CSARDSREYEQYF. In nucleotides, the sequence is TGCAGTGCTAGAGATTCCAGGGAATACGAGCAGTACTTC.